The 12 T cell receptor beta chains below all came from one sample that was sequenced in a study of blood T cell repertoires in COVID-19 (dated by TCRdb to 2020 to 2022). Preparation of the library involved the immunoSEQ multiplex PCR assay. TCRdb holds this immuneACCESS table with in-frame rearrangements only. Some clones are missing; in checked studies, unresolved V genes explain under half, and the rest has no known cause. This sample comprises more than 250,000 clones, about 83% of them detected only once. Around 1.2% of the sample rests with the top ten. Sequencing used peripheral blood. Receptors were obtained from a woman between 50 and 59 years old with acute or convalescent COVID-19.

V is TRBV6-5 and J is TRBJ1-6; 8 positions agree with TRBD1. The V segment lost 8 bases and the J segment 4 bases; nucleotides outside the gene matches: 7. The germline V gene encodes CDR1 MNHEY and CDR2 SVGAGI. The CDR3 has 15 amino acids. The CDR3 nucleotides are TGTGCCAGCTTTATACAGGGGGATTATAATTCACCCCTCCACTTT. It codes for CASFIQGDYNSPLHF.

The CDR3: CASSQDQGTEAFF. In DNA form, the CDR3 reads TGTGCCAGCAGCCAAGACCAGGGCACTGAAGCTTTCTTT. V and J are TRBV3-1 (or the pseudogene TRBV3-2) and TRBJ1-1; maybe TRBD1 (5 bases). V lost 0 bases and J lost 4, with 6 bases in between. Germline V gene lookup returns CDR1 LGHDT and CDR2 YNNKEL (reference sequence). This CDR3 spans 13 amino acids.

J is TRBJ1-5 and V is TRBV30; D gene unclear. V lost 1 base, J lost 3 bases, and 10 bases lay in between. This CDR3 has 14 amino acids. Per germline, CDR1 GTSNPN and CDR2 SVGIG (reference sequence). CDR3 sequence: CAWSGHGYNQPQHF. The CDR3 bases are TGTGCCTGGAGTGGCCACGGTTACAATCAGCCCCAGCATTTT. The full variable domain, with the rest looked up from reference TRBV30 and TRBJ1-5, is SQTIHQWPATLVQPVGSPLSLECTVEGTSNPNLYWYRQAAGRGLQLLFYSVGIGQISSEVPQNLSASRPQDRQFILSSKKLLLSDSGFYLCAWSGHGYNQPQHFGDGTRLSIL.

As to this clone: The sample has other DNA sequences that encode this CDR3 too. This chain connects TRBV29-1 to TRBJ1-5; TRBD1 agrees at 8 bases. Losses at the gene ends were 4 bases for V and 4 bases for J; bases not matched to a gene: 0. CDR1 and CDR2 from the germline V gene are SQVTM and ANQGSEA. The CDR3 runs 12 residues. This chain's CDR3 is CSVGQGNQPQHF. In nucleotides, the CDR3 is TGCAGCGTTGGACAGGGGAATCAGCCCCAGCATTTT.

This clone was picked up one time. The chain employs TRBV14 and TRBJ1-6; TRBD1 aligns across 8 bases. CDR3 length equals 15 residues. V was clipped by 0 bases and J by 7 bases; unmatched bases: 2. Germline values: CDR1 SGHDN, CDR2 FVKESK. CDR3 DNA sequence: TGTGCCAGCAGCCAAGAAGGGACAGGAAATTCACCCCTCCACTTT. Amino acids: CASSQEGTGNSPLHF.

The chain has TRBV27 and TRBJ2-6, with 9 bases matching TRBD1. V lost 5 bases and J lost 3; bases outside the gene matches: 8. The CDR3 consists of 17 residues. CDR1 is MNHEY and CDR2 is SMNVEV in the germline V gene (reference sequence). The CDR3 loop is CASSLLQGAGGANVLTF. Here the CDR3 DNA reads TGTGCCAGCAGTCTACTACAGGGGGCAGGTGGGGCCAACGTCCTGACTTTC.

This clone was seen a handful of times. The chain employs TRBV6-6 and TRBJ1-2, with a tentative D call TRBD1 (6 bases). V was pared by 5 bases and J by 7 bases, with 8 bases between. The V gene's germline CDR1 is MNHNY and CDR2 SVGAGI (reference sequence). The CDR3 has 11 amino acids. The CDR3 DNA follows: TGTGCCAGCAGTCAGGGGCTTGGCTACACCTTC. Translation: CASSQGLGYTF.

The J gene is TRBJ1-2, the V gene TRBV3-1 (or the pseudogene TRBV3-2); 9 nucleotides agree with TRBD1. Germline CDR1 LGHDT, CDR2 YNNKEL (reference sequence). Trimming at V came to 4 bases and at J to 3 bases, leaving 3 bases not matched to a gene. The length of the CDR3 is 14 residues. Here the CDR3 reads CASSPGQGHYGYTF. The CDR3 DNA sequence: TGTGCCAGCAGCCCGGGACAGGGACACTATGGCTACACCTTC.

This clone appeared a single time. The chain recombines TRBV3-1 (or the pseudogene TRBV3-2) with TRBJ2-1; D is uncertain. Trimming pared 4 bases from V and 8 bases from J, leaving 15 bases between. From germline, CDR1 is LGHDT and CDR2 YNNKEL (reference sequence). The CDR3 loop spans 14 amino acids. The CDR3 DNA is TGTGCCAGCAGCCGCCGGGTAGTAGAAGATGAGCAGTTCTTC. This translates into CASSRRVVEDEQFF.

This chain links TRBV24-1 with TRBJ2-3, with D unresolved. CDR1 and CDR2 from the germline V gene are KGHDR and SFDVKD. CDR3 length: 16 residues. V was clipped by 4 bases and J by 0 bases, with 13 bases between them. CDR3 in DNA: TGTGCCACCAGTGAATGGCGAGACTTTAGCACAGATACGCAGTATTTT. Its protein product is CATSEWRDFSTDTQYF.

This chain uses TRBV27 with TRBJ1-3; D gene uncertain. The CDR3 totals 11 residues. Trimming left V 4 bases short and J 5 bases short, with 3 bases between. Germline values: CDR1 MNHEY, CDR2 SMNVEV (reference sequence). The CDR3 loop reads CASSSRNTIYF. The CDR3 DNA follows: TGTGCCAGCAGTTCTAGAAACACCATATATTTT.

The chain couples TRBV15 to TRBJ2-7; 12 bases match TRBD1. J lost 1 base, V lost 0 bases, and 16 bases had no gene match. From germline, CDR1 is LNHNV and CDR2 YYDKDF (reference sequence). The CDR3 sequence is 21 residues long. CDR3 in amino acids: CATSRDLGQGATPPMSYEQYV. CDR3 DNA sequence: TGTGCCACCAGCAGAGACCTGGGACAGGGGGCTACCCCCCCAATGTCCTACGAGCAGTACGTC.